Reported below is one T cell receptor beta chain. Its target is unknown. The entry originates in a study of cytomegalovirus exposure and HLA in healthy donors. Regarding the study as a whole: Rare sequences made up most TCRs, while some public TCRs were found in many donors. Roughly uniform depth of sequencing across donors was assumed in presence/absence analyses.

A multiplex PCR was run with 60 Vbeta primers and 13 Jbeta primers. Generated by immunoSEQ multiplex PCR, the TCRdb table keeps only in-frame clones and is missing some. The table lists under 200,000 clones, around four fifths of them singletons, with about 1.9% in the top ten. The CDR3 length is 15 residues. In germline, CDR1 is SEHNR, CDR2 FQNEAQ (reference sequence). Deletions cut 4 bases from V and 0 bases from J, with 12 bases between. The V and J genes are TRBV7-9 and TRBJ1-1; a possible D gene is TRBD1 (5 bases). Specimen: PBMCs. This clonotype originated in a woman under 30 in good health and CMV-seronegative. CDR3 nucleotides: TGTGCCAGCAGCTGGGACTTCAACATGAACACTGAAGCTTTCTTT. Amino acids: CASSWDFNMNTEAFF.